Following are 19 T cell receptor beta chains from one sample sequenced in a study of blood T cell repertoires in COVID-19. Sequenced by immunoSEQ multiplex PCR; TCRdb stores in-frame clones only, minus some. The data contain fewer than 250,000 clones, roughly nine tenths of them singletons. Source material: peripheral blood. The receptors shown here come from a man in his thirties or forties with acute or convalescent COVID-19.

This clone has a single count. V gene TRBV5-5 combines with J gene TRBJ2-5; TRBD1 aligns across 11 bases. Germline values: CDR1 SGHKS, CDR2 YYEKEE (reference sequence). Unmatched junction bases numbered 1, after V lost 1 base and J lost 2 bases. CDR3 length: 15 residues. CDR3 in DNA: TGTGCCAGCAGCTTGCGGGACAGGGGGCAAGAGACCCAGTACTTC. Translated, it gives CASSLRDRGQETQYF.

The J gene is TRBJ2-5, the V gene TRBV9; perhaps TRBD1 as D (7 bases). The CDR3 has 14 residues. With 7 bases removed from V and 1 base from J, the gap between germline ends came to 14 bases. CDR1 and CDR2 (germline): SGDLS, YYNGEE. The CDR3 nucleotides read TGTGCCAGCGAAAGGGGGGACAGCCAAGAGACCCAGTACTTC. Protein sequence: CASERGDSQETQYF.

CDR3 protein: CASQKPGQGGEKLFF. In DNA form, the CDR3 reads TGTGCCAGCCAAAAACCGGGACAGGGAGGCGAAAAACTGTTTTTT. The J gene is TRBJ1-4, the V gene TRBV28; 9 nucleotides agree with TRBD1. V lost 8 bases and J lost 8; bases outside the gene matches: 12. CDR1 MDHEN and CDR2 SYDVKM come from the germline V gene. The CDR3 consists of 15 residues.

This chain connects TRBV19 to TRBJ2-5; 7 nucleotides agree with TRBD2. The length of the CDR3 is 12 residues. V lost 11 bases to trimming and J lost 3 bases; unmatched junction nucleotides: 6. Germline loops: CDR1 LNHDA, CDR2 SQIVND (reference sequence). The CDR3 spells CARRGVKETQYF. CDR3 nucleotides: TGTGCCCGCCGGGGGGTTAAAGAGACCCAGTACTTC.

This clone was counted ten times or more. The rearrangement uses TRBV5-1 and TRBJ2-3; 9 nucleotides line up with TRBD1. Losses at the gene ends were 1 base for V and 4 bases for J; bases not matched to a gene: 1. The CDR3 is made up of 14 amino acids. CDR1 and CDR2 from the germline V gene are SGHRS and YFSETQ. CDR3 nucleotide sequence: TGCGCCAGCAGCTTGACAGGGGGCGCAGATACGCAGTATTTT. This codes for CASSLTGGADTQYF.

This clone showed up just once. V usage is TRBV25-1 and J usage is TRBJ2-7; TRBD2 matches at 7 bases. The CDR3 runs to 15 residues. The germline gives CDR1 MGHDK, CDR2 SYGVNS. V trimming: 2 bases; J trimming: 3 bases; junction bases outside the gene matches: 7. CDR3 region: CASSELTSGGYEQYF. In DNA, the CDR3 is TGTGCCAGCAGTGAACTCACTTCGGGGGGCTACGAGCAGTACTTC.

This clone was seen just once. The V call is TRBV5-6, the J call TRBJ1-4; no reliable D call. The CDR3 loop spans 17 amino acids. Trimming removed 7 bases from V and 8 bases from J, with 27 bases in between. The germline V gene has CDR1 SGHDT and CDR2 YYEEEE. The CDR3: CASGIQSGSQIREKLFF. The CDR3 DNA follows: TGTGCCAGCGGAATTCAATCGGGGAGTCAAATCCGGGAAAAACTGTTTTTT.

The chain recombines TRBV6-5 with TRBJ1-5; D is ambiguous. CDR1 is MNHEY and CDR2 is SVGAGI in the germline V gene. V was trimmed by 8 bases and J by 3 bases, leaving 14 bases between them. The CDR3 is 14 amino acids. The DNA of the CDR3 is TGTGCCAGCGGCGGTCAGCCCCCCAATCAGCCCCAGCATTTT. Translating it yields CASGGQPPNQPQHF.

CDR3 loop: CASSQGTSGPTGELFF. The CDR3 DNA sequence: TGTGCCAGCAGCCAAGGGACTAGCGGCCCCACCGGGGAGCTGTTTTTT. The chain recombines TRBV11-2 with TRBJ2-2; 11 nucleotides line up with TRBD2. The CDR3 runs to 16 residues. The V and J ends lost 5 bases and 4 bases, in that order; junction bases with no gene match: 6. Germline V CDR1 and CDR2: SGHAT, FQNNGV.

V is TRBV6-2 or TRBV6-3 and J is TRBJ2-5; TRBD1 might be the D (5 bases). V shed 5 bases and J shed 2 bases, with 9 bases lying between them. The CDR3 consists of 13 residues. Per germline, CDR1 MNHEY and CDR2 SVGEGT. The CDR3 is CASSRTLQETQYF. The CDR3 bases are TGTGCCAGCAGTCGGACATTACAAGAGACCCAGTACTTC.

The J gene is TRBJ2-3, the V gene TRBV5-8; 9 bases are a match to TRBD1. The CDR3 is 17 amino acids. Per the germline V gene, CDR1 is SGHTS and CDR2 is YDEGEE. V was clipped by 4 bases and J by 6 bases; unmatched bases: 15. The CDR3 DNA is TGTGCCAGCAGCAGACGGTCGGGACAGGGATTTCGGGATACGCAGTATTTT. Translation gives CASSRRSGQGFRDTQYF.

Remarks on this clone: Other DNA sequences within the sample encode an identical CDR3. The chain combines TRBV28 with TRBJ1-4, with TRBD1 as a possible D gene (6 bases). Per the germline V gene, CDR1 is MDHEN and CDR2 is SYDVKM. This CDR3 spans 14 amino acids. With 2 bases removed from V and 2 bases from J, the gap between germline ends came to 6 bases. CDR3 residues: CASSLGGTNEKLFF. For the CDR3, the DNA is TGTGCCAGCAGTTTAGGGGGCACTAATGAAAAACTGTTTTTT.

V and J are TRBV3-1 (or the pseudogene TRBV3-2) and TRBJ2-7; the match to TRBD1 covers 7 bases. After removal of 0 bases from V and 4 bases from J, the junction contained 3 bases not matched to a gene. The CDR3 length is 14 residues. Germline V CDR1 and CDR2: LGHDT, YNNKEL (reference sequence). The CDR3 is CASSQDSRGYEQYF. The CDR3, as DNA: TGTGCCAGCAGCCAAGATTCCAGGGGGTACGAGCAGTACTTC.

The chain joins TRBV6-5 to TRBJ1-2, with 12 bases identical to TRBD1. CDR1 MNHEY and CDR2 SVGAGI come from the germline V gene. Unmatched junction bases numbered 9, after V lost 5 bases and J lost 8 bases. The CDR3 is 15 residues long. CDR3 in DNA: TGTGCCAGCAGTCAGGGACAGGGGGCCATAGGCGGCTACACCTTC. It translates to CASSQGQGAIGGYTF.

This chain links TRBV5-5 with TRBJ1-2; D is perhaps TRBD1 (6 bases). There are 17 residues in the CDR3. The V end was cut by 3 bases, the J end by 2 bases, with 20 bases between. The V gene's germline CDR1 is SGHKS and CDR2 YYEKEE (reference sequence). The DNA for the CDR3 is TGTGCCAGCAGCTCCCGTATGCCAGGGGAGCCCAACTATGGCTACACCTTC. Its protein is CASSSRMPGEPNYGYTF.

This chain connects TRBV12-5 to TRBJ2-7; 9 nucleotides agree with TRBD1. The CDR3 has 22 amino acids. Germline CDR1 and CDR2: LGHNT and FRNRAP. Germline trimming cut 1 base from V and 0 bases from J; bases unmatched to any gene: 22. CDR3 in amino acids: CASGLAPITSFLRTGVSYEQYF. The CDR3 nucleotides read TGTGCTAGTGGTTTGGCCCCAATAACCTCATTTTTACGGACAGGGGTCTCCTACGAGCAGTACTTC.

The rearrangement joins TRBV28 to TRBJ2-7, with 8 positions matching TRBD1. With V trimmed by 7 bases and J by 2 bases, 16 bases remained unmatched. Germline loops: CDR1 MDHEN, CDR2 SYDVKM. The CDR3 is 17 residues long. CDR3 protein: CASNRWEKTGDTYEQYF. CDR3 nucleotide sequence: TGTGCCAGCAACCGGTGGGAAAAGACAGGGGATACCTACGAGCAGTACTTC.

The V call is TRBV6-1, the J call TRBJ2-7; 9 bases agree with TRBD1. This CDR3 has 15 residues. Losses at the gene ends were 2 bases for V and 3 bases for J; bases not matched to a gene: 5. Germline loops: CDR1 MNHNS, CDR2 SASEGT. The CDR3 DNA reads as TGTGCCAGCAGTGAACCGGGACAGGGAAACTACGAGCAGTACTTC. Translating it yields CASSEPGQGNYEQYF.

This clone was counted a single time. The CDR3 DNA follows: TGTGCCAGCAGCCAAGATCCCCTCACGGAGCCCTATGGCTACACCTTC. It is translated as CASSQDPLTEPYGYTF. The rearrangement links TRBV3-1 (or the pseudogene TRBV3-2) to TRBJ1-2, with D unclear. Trimming cost V 0 bases and J 4 bases, with 15 bases left between them. The germline CDR1 and CDR2 sequences are LGHDT and YNNKEL (reference sequence). The CDR3 contains 16 residues.